The T cell receptor (beta chain) described here comes from a study of T cell repertoires in cytomegalovirus infection. Study conclusions and caveats: Cumulative frequency (of public TCR beta family members) identified carriers of CMV plus the relevant HLA. It was HLA-C-restricted CMV-specific TCR beta clonotypes that dominated the response ex vivo.

A note on this clonotype: Its specificity is unknown.

Each CDR3 protein gets one entry after TCRdb re-called the reads with MiXCR. The top ten hold around 18% of the sample, which has around 340,000 distinct CDR3 sequences, 25% to 35% seen once. Germline-derived CDR1 and CDR2 are SGHTA and FQGNSA. This CDR3 is built from 17 residues. V shed 1 base and J shed 0 bases, with 13 bases lying between them. The TCR was taken from a human donor in good health (CMV status not recorded). Some clones in this sample may be carry-over from other donors' samples. The chain recombines TRBV7-2 with TRBJ2-1; weak D call: TRBD2 (5 bases). The sample here was cultured PBMCs, taken from culture after CMV antigen stimulation. CDR3 sequence reads: CASSLDVRRSSYNEQFF. CDR3 nucleotide sequence: TGTGCCAGCAGCTTAGATGTGCGGAGGAGCTCCTACAATGAGCAGTTCTTC.